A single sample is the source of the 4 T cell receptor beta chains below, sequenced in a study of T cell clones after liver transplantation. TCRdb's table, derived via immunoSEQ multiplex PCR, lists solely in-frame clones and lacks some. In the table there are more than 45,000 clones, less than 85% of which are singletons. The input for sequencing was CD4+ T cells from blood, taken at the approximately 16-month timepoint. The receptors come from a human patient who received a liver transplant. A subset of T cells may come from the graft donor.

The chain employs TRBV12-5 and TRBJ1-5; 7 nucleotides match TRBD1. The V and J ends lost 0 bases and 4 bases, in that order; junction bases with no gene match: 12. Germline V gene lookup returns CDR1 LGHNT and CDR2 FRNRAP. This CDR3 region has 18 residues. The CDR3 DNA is TGTGCTAGTGGTTTGGTACACCCCCAGGGGGACCCGAATCAGCCCCAGCATTTT. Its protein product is CASGLVHPQGDPNQPQHF.

CDR3 nucleotides: TGTGCCAGCTCACCCGGCAGGGGGACCCCTGAAGCTTTCTTT. It encodes CASSPGRGTPEAFF. The chain couples TRBV18 to TRBJ1-1; 7 bases match TRBD1. The junction had 7 bases not matched to a gene; V was cut back by 3 bases and J by 6 bases. Germline CDR1 and CDR2: KGHSH and LQKENI. The CDR3 length is 14 residues.

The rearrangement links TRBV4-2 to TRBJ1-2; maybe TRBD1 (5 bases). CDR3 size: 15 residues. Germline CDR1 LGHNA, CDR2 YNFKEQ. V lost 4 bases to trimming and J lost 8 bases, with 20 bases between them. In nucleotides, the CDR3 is TGTGCCAGCAGCCCCGCCGGGGGAGATAGAGAGGGCTACACCTTC. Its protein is CASSPAGGDREGYTF.

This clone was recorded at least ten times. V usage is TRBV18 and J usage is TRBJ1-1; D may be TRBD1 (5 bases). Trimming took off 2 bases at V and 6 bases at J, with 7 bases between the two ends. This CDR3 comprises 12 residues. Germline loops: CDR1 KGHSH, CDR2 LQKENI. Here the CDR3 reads CASSPDSSEAFF. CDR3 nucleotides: TGTGCCAGCTCACCAGACAGTTCTGAAGCTTTCTTT.